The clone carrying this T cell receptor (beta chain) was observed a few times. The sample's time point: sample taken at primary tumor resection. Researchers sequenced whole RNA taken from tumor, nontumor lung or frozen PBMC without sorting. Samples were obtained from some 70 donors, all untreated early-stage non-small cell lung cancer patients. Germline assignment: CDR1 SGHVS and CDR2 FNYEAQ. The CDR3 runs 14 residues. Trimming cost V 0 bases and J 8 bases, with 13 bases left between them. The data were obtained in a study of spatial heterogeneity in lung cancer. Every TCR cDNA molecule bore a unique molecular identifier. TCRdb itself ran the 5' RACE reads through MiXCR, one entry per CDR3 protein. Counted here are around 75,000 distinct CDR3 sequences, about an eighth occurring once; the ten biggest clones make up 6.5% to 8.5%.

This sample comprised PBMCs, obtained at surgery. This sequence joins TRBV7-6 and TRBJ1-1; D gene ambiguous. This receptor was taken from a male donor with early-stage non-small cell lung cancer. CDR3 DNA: TGTGCCAGCAGCTTAGCATCACGGCCAGAAGAAGCTTTCTTT. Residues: CASSLASRPEEAFF.